The clone carrying this T cell receptor beta chain was recorded once. Profiled with immunoSEQ multiplex PCR; TCRdb holds only in-frame clones, not every one. The sample lists about 28,000 clones; 85% were seen once. The germline V gene encodes CDR1 MNHEY and CDR2 SMNVEV (reference sequence). The ends were cut back, 4 bases at V and 4 bases at J, with 8 bases in the middle. CDR3 size: 13 residues. The sample comes from a study of blood T cell repertoires in COVID-19. The chain is built from TRBV27 and TRBJ1-5, with no clear D. This receptor was taken from a human donor in a cohort sampled during active COVID-19. Sequenced material: peripheral blood. Here the CDR3 DNA reads TGTGCCAGCAGTTCTACCCCTAATCAGCCCCAGCATTTT. Translating gives CASSSTPNQPQHF.